This record covers a single TCR beta chain. Its target is unknown. The CDR3 contains 11 residues. From germline, CDR1 is MGHDK and CDR2 SYGVNS. The V gene lost 7 bases and the J gene lost 7 bases, with 10 bases spanning the gap. This entry belongs to a study of CD8+CD57+ T cells in acquired aplastic anemia. Study context: Sorted CD4+ plus CD8+ cells gave DNA averaging roughly 3 ug. Study-level points and caveats: The number of CD8+ CDR3 sequences shared by patients and controls was roughly 30. Controls and patients did not differ significantly in CD8+ Simpson's diversity.

Those patients picked for sequencing had displayed CD8+CD57+ cell expansion on flow cytometry. CDR3 and TCR beta VDJ profiling relied on genomic DNA as the template. A single record per CDR3 protein comes from TCRdb applying MiXCR to the reads. This table holds fewer than 300,000 distinct CDR3 sequences, roughly 80% found once. The sequence was collected from a human donor with aplastic anemia. The chain carries TRBV25-1 and TRBJ1-2; tentatively, D is TRBD1 (6 bases). Specimen: sorted CD4+, CD8+, or CD8+CD57+ T cells (not recorded which) from PBMCs. CDR3 sequence reads: CASTDRLGYTF. CDR3 nucleotides: TGTGCCAGCACTGACAGGCTTGGCTACACCTTC.